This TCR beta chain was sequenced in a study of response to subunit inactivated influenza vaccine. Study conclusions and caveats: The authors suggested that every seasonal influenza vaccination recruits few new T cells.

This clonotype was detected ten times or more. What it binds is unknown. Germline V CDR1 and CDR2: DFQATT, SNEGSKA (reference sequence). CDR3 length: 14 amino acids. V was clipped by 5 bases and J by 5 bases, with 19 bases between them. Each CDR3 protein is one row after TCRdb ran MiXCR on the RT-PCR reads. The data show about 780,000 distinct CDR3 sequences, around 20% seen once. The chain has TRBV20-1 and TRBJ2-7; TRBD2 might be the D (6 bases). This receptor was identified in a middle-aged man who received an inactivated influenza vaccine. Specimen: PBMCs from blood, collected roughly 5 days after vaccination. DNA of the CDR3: TGCAGTGCTTCCTCAGAGGAGGGTCTCAACGAGCAGTACTTC. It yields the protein CSASSEEGLNEQYF.